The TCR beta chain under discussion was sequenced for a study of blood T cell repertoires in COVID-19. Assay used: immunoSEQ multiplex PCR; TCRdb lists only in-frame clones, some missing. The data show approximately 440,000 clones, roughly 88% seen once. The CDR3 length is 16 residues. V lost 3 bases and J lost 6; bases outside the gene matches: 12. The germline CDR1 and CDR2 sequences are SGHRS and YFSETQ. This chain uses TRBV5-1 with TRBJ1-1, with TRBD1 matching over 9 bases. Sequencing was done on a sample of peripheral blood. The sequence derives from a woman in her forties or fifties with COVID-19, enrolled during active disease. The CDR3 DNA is TGCGCCAGCAGCTCCGGACCTACAGGGGGCGCCGCTGAAGCTTTCTTT. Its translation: CASSSGPTGGAAEAFF.